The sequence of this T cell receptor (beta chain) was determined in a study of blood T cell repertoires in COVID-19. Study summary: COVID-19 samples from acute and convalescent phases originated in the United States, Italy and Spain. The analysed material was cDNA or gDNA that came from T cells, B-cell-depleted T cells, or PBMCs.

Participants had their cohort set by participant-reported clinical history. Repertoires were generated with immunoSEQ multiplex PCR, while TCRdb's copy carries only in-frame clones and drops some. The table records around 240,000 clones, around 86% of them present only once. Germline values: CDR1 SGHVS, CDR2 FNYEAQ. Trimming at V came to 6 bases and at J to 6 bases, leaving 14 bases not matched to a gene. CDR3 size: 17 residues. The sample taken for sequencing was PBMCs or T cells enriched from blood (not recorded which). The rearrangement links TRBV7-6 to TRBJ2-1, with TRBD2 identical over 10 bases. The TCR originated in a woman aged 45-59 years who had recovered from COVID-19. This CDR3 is CASSFLPGTSVPNEQFF. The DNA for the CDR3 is TGTGCCAGCAGTTTCCTTCCCGGGACTAGCGTCCCCAATGAGCAGTTCTTC. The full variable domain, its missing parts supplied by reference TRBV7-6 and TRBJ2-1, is GAGVSQSPRYKVTKRGQDVALRCDPISGHVSLYWYRQALGQGPEFLTYFNYEAQQDKSGLPNDRFSAERPEGSISTLTIQRTEQRDSAMYRCASSFLPGTSVPNEQFFGPGTRLTVL.